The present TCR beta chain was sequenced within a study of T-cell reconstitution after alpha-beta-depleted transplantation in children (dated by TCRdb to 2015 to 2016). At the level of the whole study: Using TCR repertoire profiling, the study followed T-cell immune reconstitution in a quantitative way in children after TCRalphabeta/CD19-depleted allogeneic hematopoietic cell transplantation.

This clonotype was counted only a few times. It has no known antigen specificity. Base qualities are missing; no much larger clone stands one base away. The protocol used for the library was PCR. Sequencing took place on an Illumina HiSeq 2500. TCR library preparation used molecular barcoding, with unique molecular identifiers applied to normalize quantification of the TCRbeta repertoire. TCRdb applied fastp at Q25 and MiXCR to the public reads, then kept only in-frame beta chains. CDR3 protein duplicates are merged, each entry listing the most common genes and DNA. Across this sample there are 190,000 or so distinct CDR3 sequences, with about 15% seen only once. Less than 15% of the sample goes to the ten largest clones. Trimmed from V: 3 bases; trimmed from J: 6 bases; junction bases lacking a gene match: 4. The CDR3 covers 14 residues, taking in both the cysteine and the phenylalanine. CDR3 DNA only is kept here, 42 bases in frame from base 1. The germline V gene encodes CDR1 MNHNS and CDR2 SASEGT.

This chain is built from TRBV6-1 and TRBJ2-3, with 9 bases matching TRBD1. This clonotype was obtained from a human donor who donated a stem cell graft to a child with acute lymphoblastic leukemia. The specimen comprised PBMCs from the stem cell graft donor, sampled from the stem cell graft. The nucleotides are TGTGCCAGCAGTGATAGGACAGGGGAGGATACGCAGTATTTT. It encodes CASSDRTGEDTQYF.